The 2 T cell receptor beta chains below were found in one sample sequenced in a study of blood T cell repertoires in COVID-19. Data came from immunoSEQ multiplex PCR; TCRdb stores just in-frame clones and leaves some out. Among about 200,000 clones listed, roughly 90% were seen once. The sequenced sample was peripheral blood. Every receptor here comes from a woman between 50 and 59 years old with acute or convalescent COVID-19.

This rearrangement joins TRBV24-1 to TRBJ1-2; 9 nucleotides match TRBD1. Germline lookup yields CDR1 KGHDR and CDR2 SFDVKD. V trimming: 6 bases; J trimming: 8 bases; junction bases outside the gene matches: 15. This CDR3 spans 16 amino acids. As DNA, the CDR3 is TGTGCCACCAGTAACCCTAAGGGACAGGGTGGGAAAGGCTACACCTTC. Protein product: CATSNPKGQGGKGYTF.

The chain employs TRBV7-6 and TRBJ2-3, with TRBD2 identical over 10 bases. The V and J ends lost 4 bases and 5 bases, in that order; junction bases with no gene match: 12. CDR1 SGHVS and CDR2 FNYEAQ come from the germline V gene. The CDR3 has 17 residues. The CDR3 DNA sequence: TGTGCCAGCAGCTCAGTACGAGCGGGAGGGCCCGGAGATACGCAGTATTTT. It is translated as CASSSVRAGGPGDTQYF. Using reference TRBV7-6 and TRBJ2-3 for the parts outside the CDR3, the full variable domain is GAGVSQSPRYKVTKRGQDVALRCDPISGHVSLYWYRQALGQGPEFLTYFNYEAQQDKSGLPNDRFSAERPEGSISTLTIQRTEQRDSAMYRCASSSVRAGGPGDTQYFGPGTRLTVL.